A selection of T cell receptor beta chains follows, all from one sample in a study of identical twins. One entry per CDR3 protein, called by TCRdb with MiXCR from the 5' RACE reads. There are hundreds of thousands of distinct CDR3 sequences in the sample; 18% occur only once, and around 13% lies in the top ten. This sample was shared with a second study, whose subject was T cells expressing NK-cell markers.

The sequenced sample consisted of PBMCs. The receptors derive from a woman aged 18-29 years in good health. CDR3s include the opening cysteine and the closing phenylalanine or tryptophan. Fields, in order: clone size, D gene, J gene, V gene, CDR3 DNA, CDR3 protein. A D gene is named only where the DNA matches it firmly. Clone size appears in some rows only: once, few, many, or a class for an expanded clone.

>.|.|TRBJ2-2|TRBV10-3
TGTGCCATCAGTGGGGAGAAAGCCGGGGAGCTGTTTTTT
CAISGEKAGELFF
>.|.|TRBJ2-1|TRBV7-2
TGTGCCAGCAGCTCTAACCGGGCAGGGAGGAGTGAGCAGTTCTTC
CASSSNRAGRSEQFF
>few|.|TRBJ2-3|TRBV6-5
TGTGCCAGCAGTTACGGGAGGCGGGGCCCCACAGATACGCAGTATTTT
CASSYGRRGPTDTQYF
>few|.|TRBJ1-2|TRBV4-2
TGTGCCAGCAGCATTAAGGGGCGGCCCTATGGCTACACCTTC
CASSIKGRPYGYTF
>.|.|TRBJ1-2|TRBV20-1
TGCAGTGCTAGGGGAGGTCAGGGAGTAAGGGGCTACACCTTC
CSARGGQGVRGYTF
>few|.|TRBJ1-1|TRBV6-1
TGTGCCAGCAGTGACACAGGGTCTGGCACTGAAGCTTTCTTT
CASSDTGSGTEAFF
>.|TRBD1|TRBJ2-4|TRBV5-1
TGCGCCAGCAGCTACGGGACAGGGGGCAAAAACATTCAGTACTTC
CASSYGTGGKNIQYF
>few|TRBD2|TRBJ2-1|TRBV11-2
TGTGCCAGCAGCATTAGTAGCGGGGGGGGAGGTTGGTCCTACAATGAGCAGTTCTTC
CASSISSGGGGWSYNEQFF
>few|.|TRBJ2-7|TRBV29-1
TGCAGCGTTGTCCCAGGGGCGTCCTACGAGCAGTACTTC
CSVVPGASYEQYF
>.|.|TRBJ2-2|TRBV3-1
TGTGCCAGCAGCCAGATGAAAAACACCGGGGAGCTGTTTTTT
CASSQMKNTGELFF
>few|.|TRBJ2-5|TRBV7-9
TGTGCCAGCAGCGTTAGACGGGGAGAGACCCAGTACTTC
CASSVRRGETQYF
>few|TRBD2|TRBJ2-5|TRBV7-9
TGTGCCAGCAGCTTTGCTAGCGGGTACCAAGAGACCCAGTACTTC
CASSFASGYQETQYF
>.|TRBD1|TRBJ2-7|TRBV3-1
TGTGCCAGCAGCTTCTCCAGGGGGCACGAGCAGTACTTC
CASSFSRGHEQYF
>.|TRBD2|TRBJ2-3|TRBV20-1
TGCAGTGCTCCCGGGACTAGCGGCACAGATACGCAGTATTTT
CSAPGTSGTDTQYF
>few|.|TRBJ2-2|TRBV7-2
TGTGCCAGCAGCCGACGGGACTTCACCGGGGAGCTGTTTTTT
CASSRRDFTGELFF
>.|.|TRBJ2-7|TRBV5-1
TGCGCCAGCAGCTTGCTTACCGCCTACGAGCAGTACTTC
CASSLLTAYEQYF
>many|.|TRBJ1-1|TRBV15
TGTGCCACCAGCAGGACAGATAACACTGAAGCTTTCTTT
CATSRTDNTEAFF
>.|.|TRBJ2-2|TRBV5-1
TGCGCCAGCAGCTTGGGAAGGGTTTTCACCGGGGAGCTGTTTTTT
CASSLGRVFTGELFF
>.|TRBD1|TRBJ2-1|TRBV6-1
TGTGCCAGCACCCCCAGGGACAGGGATATCTACAATGAGCAGTTCTTC
CASTPRDRDIYNEQFF
>.|.|TRBJ1-6|TRBV7-9
TGTGCCAGCAGCTTAGATGGCCGGGGGGATTCACCCCTCCACTTT
CASSLDGRGDSPLHF
>.|.|TRBJ2-3|TRBV5-1
TGCGCCAGCAGCTTGGAGGGGCCGGTATTTGAGTATTTT
CASSLEGPVFEYF
>.|TRBD1|TRBJ2-2|TRBV5-1
TGCGCCAGCAGCCCCAGACAGGGGCACACCGGGGAGCTGTTTTTT
CASSPRQGHTGELFF
>.|.|TRBJ2-5|TRBV9
TGTGCCAGCAGCGGGGGGGGCTATCTCCAAGAGACCCAGTACTTC
CASSGGGYLQETQYF
>.|TRBD1|TRBJ1-6|TRBV12-3/TRBV12-4
TGTGCCAGCAGATCGACAGGGAGGAATTCACCCCTCCACTTT
CASRSTGRNSPLHF
>.|.|TRBJ2-2|TRBV6-4
TGTGCCAGCAGGCGGGATTCCGGGGAGCTGTTTTTT
CASRRDSGELFF
>.|TRBD2|TRBJ2-1|TRBV20-1
TGCAGTGCTAGAGATCGTCTACTAGCGGGAAGGTTCGATGAGCAGTTCTTC
CSARDRLLAGRFDEQFF
>.|.|TRBJ2-3|TRBV6-1
TGTGCCAGCAAGGGGGGCCCGAACGAGGATACGCAGTATTTT
CASKGGPNEDTQYF
>few|.|TRBJ1-2|TRBV20-1
TGCAGTGCTATGAACACCGAGCCCACCAACTATGGCTACACCTTC
CSAMNTEPTNYGYTF
>many|.|TRBJ2-6|TRBV4-2
TGTGCCAGCAGCCAGTTCACTGGGGCCAACGTCCTGACTTTC
CASSQFTGANVLTF
>few|TRBD1|TRBJ2-7|TRBV20-1
TGCAGTGCTAGACAGGGGGCCGGCGAGCAGTACTTC
CSARQGAGEQYF
>many|.|TRBJ2-7|TRBV20-1
TGCAGTGCTCCTCGGGATTCTTCCTACGAGCAGTACTTC
CSAPRDSSYEQYF
>few|.|TRBJ2-7|TRBV5-1
TGCGCCAGCAGCTTGGCGGGTCCGTCCGAGCAGTACTTC
CASSLAGPSEQYF
>.|.|TRBJ1-6|TRBV10-3
TGTGCCATCAGTGACGTCGGTAAAAATTCACCCCTCCACTTT
CAISDVGKNSPLHF
>few|.|TRBJ2-7|TRBV29-1
TGCAGCGTTGGGGGGGGCCCCAACGAGCAGTACTTC
CSVGGGPNEQYF
>.|.|TRBJ2-1|TRBV9
TGTGCCAGCAGCGAGCGTTCGGGTGAGCAGTTCTTC
CASSERSGEQFF
>.|.|TRBJ1-2|TRBV12-3/TRBV12-4
TGTGCCAGCAGTTTGAACAGCAACTATGGCTACACCTTC
CASSLNSNYGYTF
>.|.|TRBJ2-7|TRBV11-2
TGTGCCAGCAGTCAAACGCCGGGCCAGGTGTACGAGCAGTACTTC
CASSQTPGQVYEQYF
>few|TRBD2|TRBJ2-1|TRBV20-1
TGCAGTGCTAGAGGCCTAGCGGAGTACAATGAGCAGTTCTTC
CSARGLAEYNEQFF
>few|TRBD2|TRBJ2-5|TRBV19
TGTGCCAGTAGTGGACCCCGGACTAGCTCCGAGACCCAGTACTTC
CASSGPRTSSETQYF
>few|TRBD1|TRBJ2-2|TRBV4-1
TGCGCCAGCAGCCCGGGACAGTCAGAAGGCACCGGGGAGCTGTTTTTT
CASSPGQSEGTGELFF
>few|TRBD1|TRBJ2-7|TRBV12-3/TRBV12-4
TGTGCCAGCAGTTTAGAGGGGGCTGCAGGACCCTACGAGCAGTACTTC
CASSLEGAAGPYEQYF
>.|TRBD2|TRBJ2-7|TRBV7-6
TGTGCCAGCAGCATGGTCGGGGGAGGGATTCCTGCCGAGCAGTACTTC
CASSMVGGGIPAEQYF